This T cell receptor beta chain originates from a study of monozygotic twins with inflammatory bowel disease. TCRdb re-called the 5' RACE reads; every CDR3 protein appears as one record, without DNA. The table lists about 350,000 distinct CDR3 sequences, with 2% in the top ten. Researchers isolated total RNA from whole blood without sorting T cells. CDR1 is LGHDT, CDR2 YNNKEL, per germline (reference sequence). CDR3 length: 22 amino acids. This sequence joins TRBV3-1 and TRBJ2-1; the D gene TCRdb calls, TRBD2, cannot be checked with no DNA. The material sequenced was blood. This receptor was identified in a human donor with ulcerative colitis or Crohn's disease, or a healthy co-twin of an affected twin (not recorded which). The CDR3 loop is CASSQTPGLAGDLLSSYNEQFF.